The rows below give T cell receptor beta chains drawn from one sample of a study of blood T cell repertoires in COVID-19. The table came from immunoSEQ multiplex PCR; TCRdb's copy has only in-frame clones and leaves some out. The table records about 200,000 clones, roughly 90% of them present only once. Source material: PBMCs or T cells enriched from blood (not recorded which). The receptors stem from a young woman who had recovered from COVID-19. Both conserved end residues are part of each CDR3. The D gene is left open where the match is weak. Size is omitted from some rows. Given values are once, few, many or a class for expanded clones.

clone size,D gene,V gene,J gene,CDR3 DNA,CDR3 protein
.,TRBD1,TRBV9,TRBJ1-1,TGTGCCAGCAGCGTAGCAGGGACAGGGGGCTTGACTGAAGCTTTCTTT,CASSVAGTGGLTEAFF
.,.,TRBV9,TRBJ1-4,TGTGCCAGCAGCGTAGGGGCAGGGGAAGGTGAAAAACTGTTTTTT,CASSVGAGEGEKLFF
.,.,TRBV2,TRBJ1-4,TGTGCCTCCAACAGCGGCAGGGAAAAACTGTTTTTT,CASNSGREKLFF
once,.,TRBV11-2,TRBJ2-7,TGTGCCAGCAGCTTAGGGCAGGGCCTGAGCTACGAGCAGTACTTC,CASSLGQGLSYEQYF
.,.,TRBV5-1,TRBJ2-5,TGCGCCAGCAGCTTGGTTGGACTGCAAGAGACCCAGTACTTC,CASSLVGLQETQYF
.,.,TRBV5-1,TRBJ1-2,TGCGCCAGCAGCTTAGGACAGCCCTATGGCTACACCTTC,CASSLGQPYGYTF
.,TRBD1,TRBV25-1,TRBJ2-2,TGTGCCAGCAGCGTTTCAGGGGGCGTCACCGGGGAGCTGTTTTTT,CASSVSGGVTGELFF
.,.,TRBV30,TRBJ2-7,TGTGCCTGGAGTGTACCCCTCGGAGGGGGCATTTCCCAATACGAGCAGTACTTC,CAWSVPLGGGISQYEQYF
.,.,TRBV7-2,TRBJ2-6,TGTGCCAGCAGCCATTTGACAGCCTCTGGGGCCAACGTCCTGACTTTC,CASSHLTASGANVLTF
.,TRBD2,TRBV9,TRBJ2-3,TGTGCCAGCAGCTTAAGGTTATCTAGCGGGGACCCAACCACGCAGTATTTT,CASSLRLSSGDPTTQYF